The present TCR beta chain was sequenced within a study of monozygotic twins with inflammatory bowel disease. Study-level points and caveats: Repertoires of patients may have been made more variable by differing immunosuppressive treatments.

Details on this clonotype: Its antigen is undetermined.

TCRdb re-called the 5' RACE reads; one entry per CDR3 protein, DNA not given. The repertoire table contains about 160,000 distinct CDR3 sequences. The CDR3 covers 16 residues. In germline, CDR1 is LNHDA, CDR2 SQIVND (reference sequence). The receptor comes from a human donor with ulcerative colitis or Crohn's disease, or a healthy co-twin of an affected twin (not recorded which). This chain joins TRBV19 and TRBJ2-1; lacking DNA, the TRBD2 call made by TCRdb goes unchecked. The sample comprised blood. CDR3 sequence reads: CASSTAASGTYNEQFF.